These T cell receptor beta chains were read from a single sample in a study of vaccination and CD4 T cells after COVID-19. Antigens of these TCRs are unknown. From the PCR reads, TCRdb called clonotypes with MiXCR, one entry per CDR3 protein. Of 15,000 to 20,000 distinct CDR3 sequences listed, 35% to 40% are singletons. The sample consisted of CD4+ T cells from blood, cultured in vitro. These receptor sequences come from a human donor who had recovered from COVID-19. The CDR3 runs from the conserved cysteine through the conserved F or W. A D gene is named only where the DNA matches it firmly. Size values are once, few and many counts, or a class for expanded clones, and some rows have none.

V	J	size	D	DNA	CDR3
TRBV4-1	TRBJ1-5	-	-	TGCGCCAGCAGCCAAGAATTGGGGCGCCAGCCCCAGCATTTT	CASSQELGRQPQHF
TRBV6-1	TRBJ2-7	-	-	TGTGCCAGCAGTGATAGGGTCGAGGGGGGCTCCGAGCAGTACTTC	CASSDRVEGGSEQYF
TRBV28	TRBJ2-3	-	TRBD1	TGTGCCAGCAGTATGGCCGGACAGGGAGCAGATACGCAGTATTTT	CASSMAGQGADTQYF
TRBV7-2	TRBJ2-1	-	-	TGTGCCAGCAGCTCCCAGGTGCGCACGTCCTACAATGAGCAGTTCTTC	CASSSQVRTSYNEQFF
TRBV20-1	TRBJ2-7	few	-	TGCAGTGCTAAATGGACGGAATTCTACGAGCAGTACTTC	CSAKWTEFYEQYF
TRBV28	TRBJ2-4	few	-	TGTGCCAGCAGTACCATCAGGAGCCTAGCCAAAAACATTCAGTACTTC	CASSTIRSLAKNIQYF
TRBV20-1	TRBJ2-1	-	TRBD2	TGCAGTGCTGTTAGCGGGAGGGCCGGTGAGCAGTTCTTC	CSAVSGRAGEQFF
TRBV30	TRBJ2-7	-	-	TGTGCCTGGAGTGTGTCGGGGTACTACGAGCAGTACTTC	CAWSVSGYYEQYF
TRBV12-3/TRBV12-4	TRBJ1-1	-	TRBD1	TGTGCCAGCAGTTTTCTCGACAGGGGTGAAGCTTTCTTT	CASSFLDRGEAFF
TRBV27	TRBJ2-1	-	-	TGTGCCAGCAGTTTCCGGACTCCCTCCTACAATGAGCAGTTCTTC	CASSFRTPSYNEQFF
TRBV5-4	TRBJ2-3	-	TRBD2	TGTGCCAGCAGCTTAAGACTAGCGGGAGAAACAGATACGCAGTATTTT	CASSLRLAGETDTQYF
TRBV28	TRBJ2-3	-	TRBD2	TGTGCCAGCAGAACAATTGGAGCGGGAGATGGAGATACGCAGTATTTT	CASRTIGAGDGDTQYF
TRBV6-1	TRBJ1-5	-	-	TGTGCCAGCACGGTCGGGGGCCTCGGGGGTCAGCCCCAGCATTTT	CASTVGGLGGQPQHF
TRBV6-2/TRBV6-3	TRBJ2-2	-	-	TGTGCCAGCAGGGCCACAGGGACCGGGGAGCTGTTTTTT	CASRATGTGELFF
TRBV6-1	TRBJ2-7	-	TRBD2	TGTGCCAGCAGTGAGCGGGAGACCTACGAGCAGTACTTC	CASSERETYEQYF
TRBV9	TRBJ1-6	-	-	TGTGCCAGCAGCGGGCCGGCACAGGACTCACCCCTCCACTTT	CASSGPAQDSPLHF
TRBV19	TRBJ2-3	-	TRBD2	TGTGCCAGTAGTAACAGCGGGAGGGCCCCAGATACGCAGTATTTT	CASSNSGRAPDTQYF
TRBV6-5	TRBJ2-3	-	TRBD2	TGTGCCAGCAGTTACTATAGCGGGAGAAGGACAGATACGCAGTATTTT	CASSYYSGRRTDTQYF
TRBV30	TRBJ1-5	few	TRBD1	TGTGCCTGGAATGCAGGGGGCCGAAATCAGCCCCAGCATTTT	CAWNAGGRNQPQHF
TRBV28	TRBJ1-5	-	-	TGTGCCAGCAGTCGCTCATGGCAGCCCCAGCATTTT	CASSRSWQPQHF
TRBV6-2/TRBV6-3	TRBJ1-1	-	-	TGTGCCAGCAGAACAGGGAACACTGAAGCTTTCTTT	CASRTGNTEAFF
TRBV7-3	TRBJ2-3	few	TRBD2	TGTGCCAGCAGCTTAGTCGCGGGAGGTCTTGCAGATACGCAGTATTTT	CASSLVAGGLADTQYF
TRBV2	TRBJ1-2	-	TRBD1	TGTGCCAGCAGTAACGACAGGGGGCGCGGGTATGGCTACACCTTC	CASSNDRGRGYGYTF
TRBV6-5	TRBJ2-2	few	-	TGTGCCAGCAGTTACGCGGGTAGCAACACCGGGGAGCTGTTTTTT	CASSYAGSNTGELFF
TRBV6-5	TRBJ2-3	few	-	TGTGCCAGCAGTTACCAGGCGGGGAGCACAGATACGCAGTATTTT	CASSYQAGSTDTQYF
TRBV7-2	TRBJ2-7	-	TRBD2	TGTGCCAGCAGCTTAGTCCTAGCGGGAGCCTACGAGCAGTACTTC	CASSLVLAGAYEQYF
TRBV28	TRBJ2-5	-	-	TGTGCCAGCAGTCCCGTAGGCGGGCGAAACGCCTGGGAGACCCAGTACTTC	CASSPVGGRNAWETQYF
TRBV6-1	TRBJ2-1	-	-	TGTGCCAGCATTCGGAGGGGCTTCTCCTCCAATGAGCAGTTCTTC	CASIRRGFSSNEQFF
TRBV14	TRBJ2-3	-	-	TGTGCCAGCAGCCTACTAACAGGGATAGTTACAGATACGCAGTATTTT	CASSLLTGIVTDTQYF
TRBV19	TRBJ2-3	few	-	TGTGCCAGTAGTATTTCTAGGGTTACAGATACGCAGTATTTT	CASSISRVTDTQYF
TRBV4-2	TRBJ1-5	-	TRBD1	TGTGCCAGCAGCCAAGGTGGGACAGGGGTTCAGCCCCAGCATTTT	CASSQGGTGVQPQHF
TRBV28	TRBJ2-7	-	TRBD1	TGTGCCAGCAGGCCCGGGACAGGGGTTTACGAGCAGTACTTC	CASRPGTGVYEQYF
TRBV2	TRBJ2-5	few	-	TGTGCCAGCAGTGACAGCCTCCAAGAGACCCAGTACTTC	CASSDSLQETQYF
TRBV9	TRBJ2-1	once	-	TGTGCCAGCAGCCCCCATAACGGGACAAGGGCCAATGAGCAGTTCTTC	CASSPHNGTRANEQFF
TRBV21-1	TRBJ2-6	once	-	TGTGCCAGCAGCAAAGTAATTCAGGGTTTTTGCCTCTCTGGGGCCAACGTCCTGACTTTC	CASSKVIQGFCLSGANVLTF
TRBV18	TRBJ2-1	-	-	TGTGCCAGCTCTCCTCTCTCCTACAATGAGCAGTTCTTC	CASSPLSYNEQFF
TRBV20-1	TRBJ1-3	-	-	TGCAGTGCCGAGACAGCTTCTGGAAACACCATATATTTT	CSAETASGNTIYF
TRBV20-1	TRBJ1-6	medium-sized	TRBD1	TGCAGTCTGACAGGGGCCGCAATGGTCGGTAATTCACCCCTCCACTTT	CSLTGAAMVGNSPLHF
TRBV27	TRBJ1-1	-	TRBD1	TGTGCCAGCAGTTCCCAGACAGGGACGGGTAAGGAGAACACTGAAGCTTTCTTT	CASSSQTGTGKENTEAFF
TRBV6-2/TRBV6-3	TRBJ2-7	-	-	TGTGCCAGCAGAAAAAGCTCCTACGAGCAGTACTTC	CASRKSSYEQYF
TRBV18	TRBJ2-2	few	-	TGTGCCAGCTCCACAGGTGCTACCGGGGAGCTGTTTTTT	CASSTGATGELFF
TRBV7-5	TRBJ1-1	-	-	-	CISVPEASTRTQAAEAFF
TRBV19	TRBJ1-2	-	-	TGTGCCAGTTCTAGGGGACAATCACCGAACTATGGCTACACCTTC	CASSRGQSPNYGYTF
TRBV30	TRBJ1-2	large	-	TGTGCCTGGAGTGCCGGATATGGCTACACCTTC	CAWSAGYGYTF
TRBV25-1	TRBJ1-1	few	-	TGTGCCAGCAGTGTAGGGGGTGGTTTAAGGAACACTGAAGCTTTCTTT	CASSVGGGLRNTEAFF
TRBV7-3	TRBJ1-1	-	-	TGTGCCAGCAGCTACAGGGTTGTCTCGGTAAGGGACACTGAAGCTTTCTTT	CASSYRVVSVRDTEAFF
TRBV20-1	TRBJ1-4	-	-	TGCAGTGCTAGAGGGGTTTCATCGCAGGTAGTTTCAACTAATGAAAAACTGTTTTTT	CSARGVSSQVVSTNEKLFF
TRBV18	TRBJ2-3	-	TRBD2	TGTGCCAGCTCACGCCCGGGGGGGAGCACAGATACGCAGTATTTT	CASSRPGGSTDTQYF
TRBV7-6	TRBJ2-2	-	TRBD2	TGTGCCAGCAGCTTAGTAGCGGGAGGAGATACCGGGGAGCTGTTTTTT	CASSLVAGGDTGELFF